This TCR beta chain emerged from a study of blood T cell repertoires in COVID-19. Across the whole study: The United States, Italy and Spain provided the acute and convalescent COVID-19 samples.

Original processing methods: Amplified reference gene primers provided the basis for estimating nucleated cell counts. TCRdb keeps only in-frame clones here, not all; method: immunoSEQ multiplex PCR. V and J calls and clone size come straight from that table; D and trimming were deduced from the DNA. This table has some 180,000 clones, more than 70% appearing once. The ends lost 1 base at V and 8 bases at J; junction bases unmatched: 7. The CDR3 spans 16 residues. Germline V gene lookup returns CDR1 SGHRS and CDR2 YFSETQ. Sequenced material: peripheral blood. The source is a woman at least 80 years old with active or convalescent COVID-19. This chain connects TRBV5-1 to TRBJ2-1, with 12 bases identical to TRBD2. CDR3 sequence (DNA): TGCGCCAGCAGCTTGTTTCTAGCGGGGGGGCAGGATGAGCAGTTCTTC. Translated, it gives CASSLFLAGGQDEQFF.